What follows are 5 T cell receptor beta chains derived from one specimen sequenced in a study of blood T cell repertoires in COVID-19. TCRdb's table, derived via immunoSEQ multiplex PCR, lists solely in-frame clones and lacks some. Seen here are 150,000 or so clones, 83% observed once, and the top ten hold about 4.4%. The sequenced material came from PBMCs or T cells enriched from blood (not recorded which). The origin of the receptors is a woman in her forties or fifties who had recovered from COVID-19.

The chain recombines TRBV6-5 with TRBJ1-5, with 7 bases aligning to TRBD1. Trimming removed 5 bases from V and 6 bases from J; junction bases left unmatched: 4. There are 13 residues in the CDR3. Germline-derived CDR1 and CDR2 are MNHEY and SVGAGI. Written as DNA, the CDR3 is TGTGCCAGCAGTCCCAGGGGGTTTCAGCCCCAGCATTTT. It yields the protein CASSPRGFQPQHF.

The chain couples TRBV6-5 to TRBJ1-1, with 7 bases aligning to TRBD1. The CDR3 is 15 amino acids. The junction had 9 bases not matched to a gene; V was cut back by 2 bases and J by 6 bases. Germline V CDR1 and CDR2: MNHEY, SVGAGI. The chain's CDR3 is CASSYRGRSIAEAFF. CDR3 DNA: TGTGCCAGCAGTTACAGGGGGCGGTCGATCGCTGAAGCTTTCTTT.

This clone has more than one count but fewer than ten. J is TRBJ2-3 and V is TRBV15, with D perhaps TRBD1 (6 bases). Per the germline V gene, CDR1 is LNHNV and CDR2 is YYDKDF (reference sequence). The CDR3 spans 16 residues. Between the trimmed V and J ends, which lost 1 base and 4 bases, there was a span of 15 bases. The chain's CDR3 is CATSRGRDTDPDTQYF. The DNA for the CDR3 is TGTGCCACCAGCAGAGGCCGGGACACAGACCCAGATACGCAGTATTTT.

V and J are TRBV4-1 and TRBJ1-1; 9 nucleotides line up with TRBD1. Looked up from germline, CDR1 is MGHRA and CDR2 is YSYEKL. V gave up 7 bases and J gave up 3 bases; unmatched junction bases: 9. This CDR3 spans 15 amino acids. The CDR3 DNA is TGCGCCAGCATTTCTAGGGGACAGGGACACACTGAAGCTTTCTTT. Amino acid sequence: CASISRGQGHTEAFF.

The rearrangement links TRBV5-1 to TRBJ1-5, with D perhaps matching TRBD1 (5 bases). V lost 3 bases and J 10 bases, leaving 17 bases between the germline ends. The CDR3 is 14 residues long. Per germline, CDR1 SGHRS and CDR2 YFSETQ. The CDR3 DNA reads TGCGCCAGCAGCTCAGGGCCCGTCGGGGGTCCCCAGCATTTT. Translated: CASSSGPVGGPQHF.